This T cell receptor (beta chain) comes out of a study of human T cells and chemical hapten exposure. Time point indicated: patch test 1, 2 weeks after DPC sensitization. Specified treatment: therapeutic diphenylcyclopropenone sensitization with weekly scalp DPC. V lost 5 bases and J 10 bases, leaving 18 bases between the germline ends. The V gene's germline CDR1 is SNHLY and CDR2 FYNNEI. The CDR3 runs 15 residues. TCRdb recomputed calls from the RACE reads with MiXCR, one row per CDR3 protein. The table records around 120,000 distinct CDR3 sequences, roughly 13% of them present only once. Sequencing was performed on whole blood, taken in connection with sensitization to the hapten diphenylcyclopropenone (DPC). This receptor was identified in a man between 18 and 35 years old with alopecia areata. Some clones in this sample may be carry-over from other donors' samples. The chain is built from TRBV2 and TRBJ1-6, with TRBD1 as a possible D gene (5 bases). In DNA form, the CDR3 reads TGTGCCAGCAGTCCCCTGGGCAGGGCAGCATCACCCCTCCACTTT. This translates into CASSPLGRAASPLHF.